This T cell receptor (beta chain) stems from a study of neurological immune-mediated disorders. Synthesis of cDNA was carried out by template-switch 5'RACE. The reaction used 10-nucleotide random UMIs. TCRdb ran MiXCR on the 5' RACE reads and lists one entry per CDR3 protein. The data contain roughly 50,000 distinct CDR3 sequences, roughly 13% of them seen just once; the ten biggest clones take up roughly 10%. Indicated time point: longitudinal time-point 3. Source material was 2 million unsorted PBMCs, stored at -80 °C in RNAlater. Overall study findings and caveats: The most TCR clonal expansion was seen in HTLV-1-associated myelopathy, and the least was seen in multiple sclerosis, which fell below healthy controls.

The V gene's germline CDR1 is SSHAT and CDR2 FNYEAQ (reference sequence). This CDR3 region has 15 residues. This clonotype was seen ten or more times. The target antigen is unknown. The junction differs from germline at one of its ends, possibly a read error. Sequencing was done on a sample of PBMCs. This receptor was taken from a male donor with HTLV-1-associated myelopathy (HAM/TSP). The rearrangement uses TRBV7-7 and TRBJ1-6; 9 bases agree with TRBD1. CDR3 loop: CASSARDRENSPLHF. CDR3 nucleotides: TGTGCTAGCAGCGCGAGGGACAGGGAGAATTCACCCCTCCACTTT.